The sequence of this T cell receptor (beta chain) was determined in a study of CD8 T cells in ankylosing spondylitis. The study's findings and limits: Researchers report that disease-linked clones proved CD8+ and relatively rare in peripheral blood. Roughly 8 highly homologous variants formed a TCR beta motif that appeared characteristic of ankylosing spondylitis blood. The study looked at matched synovial fluid samples from ankylosing spondylitis patients. Disease-linked clones were reported to be significantly enriched there. Previously reported in reactive arthritis synovial fluid and blood were some of the motif variants.

Using quantitative 5'-RACE with molecular barcodes, the authors made TCR beta libraries. From the 5' RACE reads, TCRdb called clonotypes with MiXCR, one entry per CDR3 protein. The top ten clones hold 0.89% of a sample with 470,000 or so distinct CDR3 sequences, 25% to 30% of them seen once. On this clonotype itself: Its antigen is not identified.

The CDR3 runs 14 residues. J gave up 6 bases and V 3 bases, and 4 bases lay outside the gene matches. Germline-derived CDR1 and CDR2 are MDHEN and SYDVKM. The chain employs TRBV28 and TRBJ2-4; the match to TRBD2 covers 8 bases. What was sequenced was blood, either unsorted or a sorted T cell fraction (not recorded which). This sequence was found in a male donor with ankylosing spondylitis. In nucleotides, the CDR3 is TGTGCCAGCAGTTTCCCCGGGGGGGGAAACATTCAGTACTTC. Translated: CASSFPGGGNIQYF.